The sequence of this T cell receptor beta chain was determined in a study of blood T cell repertoires in COVID-19. Whole-study context: Acute and convalescent COVID-19 specimens originated in the United States, Italy and Spain. PBMCs, B-cell-depleted T cells, or T cells were the source of the cDNA or gDNA that made up the material.

Measured with immunoSEQ multiplex PCR; TCRdb has only the in-frame clones, and not every one. The sample lists approximately 300,000 clones; around nine tenths were seen once. Looked up from germline, CDR1 is SGHDT and CDR2 is YYEEEE. Trimming took off 3 bases at V and 0 bases at J, with 16 bases between the two ends. The CDR3 has 17 amino acids. Individuals aged about 18 to 89 years were recruited from 24 US areas. Assignment of participants to cohorts was predicated upon participant-reported clinical history. The sequence was collected from a woman aged 25 to 39 who had recovered from COVID-19. Specimen: PBMCs or T cells enriched from blood (not recorded which). The chain has TRBV5-6 and TRBJ2-4; possibly TRBD1 for D (5 bases). In nucleotides, the CDR3 is TGTGCCAGCAGCTGGTCCCCGACAGATATAGCCAAAAACATTCAGTACTTC. Residues: CASSWSPTDIAKNIQYF.